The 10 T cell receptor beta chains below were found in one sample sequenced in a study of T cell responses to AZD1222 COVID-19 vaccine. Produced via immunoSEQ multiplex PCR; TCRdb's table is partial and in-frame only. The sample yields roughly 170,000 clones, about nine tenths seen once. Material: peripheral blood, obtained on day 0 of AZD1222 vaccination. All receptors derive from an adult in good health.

The DNA for the CDR3 is TGTGCCAGCAGCCCGCGGGCCGATGAAGCTTTCTTT. It translates to CASSPRADEAFF. V is TRBV7-8 and J is TRBJ1-1; D unresolved. V lost 5 bases and J lost 7, with 11 bases in between. CDR1 is SGHVS and CDR2 is FQNEAQ in the germline V gene. The CDR3 is 12 amino acids.

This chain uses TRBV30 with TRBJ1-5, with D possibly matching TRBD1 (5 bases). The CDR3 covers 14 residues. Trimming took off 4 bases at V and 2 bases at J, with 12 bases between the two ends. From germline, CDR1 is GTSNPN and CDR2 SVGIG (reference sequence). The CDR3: CAWTGGAGNQPQHF. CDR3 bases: TGTGCCTGGACGGGAGGGGCAGGCAATCAGCCCCAGCATTTT. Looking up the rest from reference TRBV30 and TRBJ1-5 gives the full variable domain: SQTIHQWPATLVQPVGSPLSLECTVEGTSNPNLYWYRQAAGRGLQLLFYSVGIGQISSEVPQNLSASRPQDRQFILSSKKLLLSDSGFYLCAWTGGAGNQPQHFGDGTRLSIL.

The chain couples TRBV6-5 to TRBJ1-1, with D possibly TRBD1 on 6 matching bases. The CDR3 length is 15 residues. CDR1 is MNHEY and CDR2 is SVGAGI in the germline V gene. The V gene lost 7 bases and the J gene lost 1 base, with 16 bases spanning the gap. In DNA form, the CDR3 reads TGTGCCAGCACTCCCGCTTTGGGACAGAACACTGAAGCTTTCTTT. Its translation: CASTPALGQNTEAFF.

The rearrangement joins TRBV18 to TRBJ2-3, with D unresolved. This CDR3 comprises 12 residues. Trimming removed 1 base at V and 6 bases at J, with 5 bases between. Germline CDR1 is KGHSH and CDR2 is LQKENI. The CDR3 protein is CASSPQGDTQYF. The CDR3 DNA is TGTGCCAGCTCACCACAAGGGGATACGCAGTATTTT.

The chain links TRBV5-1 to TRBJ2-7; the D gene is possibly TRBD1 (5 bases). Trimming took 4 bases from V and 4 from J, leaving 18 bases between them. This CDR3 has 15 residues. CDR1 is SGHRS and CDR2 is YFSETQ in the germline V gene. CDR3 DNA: TGCGCCAGCAGCGCCGCAGGGTCAAAAACATACGAGCAGTACTTC. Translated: CASSAAGSKTYEQYF.

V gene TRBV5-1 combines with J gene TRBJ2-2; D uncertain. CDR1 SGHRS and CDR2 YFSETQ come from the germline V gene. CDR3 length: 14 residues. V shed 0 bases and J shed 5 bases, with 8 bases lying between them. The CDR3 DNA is TGCGCCAGCAGCTTGGCCGACTGGACCGGGGAGCTGTTTTTT. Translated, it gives CASSLADWTGELFF. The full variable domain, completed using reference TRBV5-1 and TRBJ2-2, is KAGVTQTPRYLIKTRGQQVTLSCSPISGHRSVSWYQQTPGQGLQFLFEYFSETQRNKGNFPGRFSGRQFSNSRSEMNVSTLELGDSALYLCASSLADWTGELFFGEGSRLTVL.

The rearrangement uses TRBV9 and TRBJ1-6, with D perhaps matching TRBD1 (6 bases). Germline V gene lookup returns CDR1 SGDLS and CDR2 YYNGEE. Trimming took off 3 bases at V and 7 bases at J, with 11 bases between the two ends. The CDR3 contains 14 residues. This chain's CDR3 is CASSGTGSNSPLHF. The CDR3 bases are TGTGCCAGCAGCGGAACAGGGTCCAATTCACCCCTCCACTTT. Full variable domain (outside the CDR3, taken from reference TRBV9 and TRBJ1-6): DSGVTQTPKHLITATGQRVTLRCSPRSGDLSVYWYQQSLDQGLQFLIQYYNGEERAKGNILERFSAQQFPDLHSELNLSSLELGDSALYFCASSGTGSNSPLHFGNGTRLTVT.

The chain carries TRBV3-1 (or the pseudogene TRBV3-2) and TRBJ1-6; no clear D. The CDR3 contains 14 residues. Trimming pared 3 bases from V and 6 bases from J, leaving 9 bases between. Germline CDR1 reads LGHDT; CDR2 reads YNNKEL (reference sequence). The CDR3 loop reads CASSQGSLNSPLHF. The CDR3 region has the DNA TGTGCCAGCAGCCAGGGTAGCCTTAATTCACCCCTCCACTTT.

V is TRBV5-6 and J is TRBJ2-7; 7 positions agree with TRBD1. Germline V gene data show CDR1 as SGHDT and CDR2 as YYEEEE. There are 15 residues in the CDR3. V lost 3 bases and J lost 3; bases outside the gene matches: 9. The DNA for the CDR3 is TGTGCCAGCAGCTACGGACAGGCGGTCCACTACGAGCAGTACTTC. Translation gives CASSYGQAVHYEQYF. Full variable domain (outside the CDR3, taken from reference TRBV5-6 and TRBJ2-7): DAGVTQSPTHLIKTRGQQVTLRCSPKSGHDTVSWYQQALGQGPQFIFQYYEEEERQRGNFPDRFSGHQFPNYSSELNVNALLLGDSALYLCASSYGQAVHYEQYFGPGTRLTVT.

The CDR3 here is CASSQQTGASNQPQHF. CDR3 nucleotides: TGTGCCAGCAGCCAACAGACAGGGGCTAGCAATCAGCCCCAGCATTTT. The chain employs TRBV4-2 and TRBJ1-5; TRBD1 matches at 8 bases. This CDR3 comprises 16 residues. Per the germline V gene, CDR1 is LGHNA and CDR2 is YNFKEQ. The junction had 3 bases not matched to a gene; V was cut back by 2 bases and J by 0 bases.